This T cell receptor beta chain was captured by sequencing in a study of cytomegalovirus exposure and HLA in healthy donors. In this sample, this clone turned up a few times. Its antigen remains unknown. This PCR relied on a set of 60 Vbeta primers and 13 Jbeta primers. Sequencing used immunoSEQ multiplex PCR; TCRdb keeps in-frame clones, though not all of them. This sample has some 70,000 clones, with approximately 80% found just once. Study findings and constraints: Productive status was seen about 90% or about 30% of the time for most TCR beta V segments in an earlier analysis. Among donors in an Asian-associated ancestry cluster, a later analysis reportedly found fewer N-insertions than the approximately 670-donor mean. Cytomegalovirus status, reportedly, was diagnosed with high specificity and sensitivity by the classifier. Most TCR sequences were uncommon, yet certain public TCRs appeared in many donors.

Input material: PBMCs. This receptor was identified in a man aged 18 to 35 in good health and CMV-seropositive.

The CDR3 DNA reads TGCAGCGTTGAATCGGGTATGGGTTCCGCTGAAGCTTTCTTT. Residues: CSVESGMGSAEAFF. The rearrangement joins TRBV29-1 to TRBJ1-1; D is unresolved. Germline CDR1 and CDR2: SQVTM and ANQGSEA. The CDR3 consists of 14 residues. V lost 2 bases and J lost 6, with 16 bases in between.